A selection of T cell receptor beta chains follows, all from one sample in a study of T cells in localized non-small cell lung cancer. Using immunoSEQ multiplex PCR, the repertoire was profiled, and TCRdb retains in-frame clones only, with some absent. Of roughly 27,000 clones in the sample, 90% were seen once. This specimen consisted of peripheral blood, obtained before any cancer treatment. These receptors were taken from a woman aged 35 to 69 with stage I lung adenocarcinoma. CDR3s include the opening cysteine and the closing phenylalanine or tryptophan. A D gene is named only where the DNA matches it firmly. Clone size appears in some rows only: once, few, many, or a class for an expanded clone.

. | TRBJ2-1 | TRBV5-4 | TRBD2 | CASSLGLESYNEQFF | TGTGCCAGCAGCCTAGGACTAGAAAGCTACAATGAGCAGTTCTTC
. | TRBJ1-3 | TRBV5-6 | TRBD1 | CASSSLRGSGNTIYF | TGTGCCAGCAGCTCCCTCAGGGGGTCTGGAAACACCATATATTTT
. | TRBJ1-2 | TRBV6-5 | . | CASRKTGQMESYTF | TGTGCCAGCAGGAAGACAGGACAAATGGAGAGCTACACCTTC
. | TRBJ1-4 | TRBV7-2 | . | CASGRTATNEKLFF | TGTGCCAGCGGTAGGACGGCAACTAATGAAAAACTGTTTTTT
. | TRBJ1-1 | TRBV7-9 | . | CASSSQSNTEAFF | TGTGCCAGCAGCTCCCAATCGAACACTGAAGCTTTCTTT
. | TRBJ2-1 | TRBV9 | . | CASSARQGNSYNEQFF | TGTGCCAGCAGCGCCCGACAAGGGAATTCCTACAATGAGCAGTTCTTC
. | TRBJ1-5 | TRBV15 | TRBD1 | CATSPGQGVGQPQHF | TGTGCCACCAGCCCGGGACAGGGTGTAGGGCAGCCCCAGCATTTT
. | TRBJ2-7 | TRBV5-5 | TRBD2 | CASQLLASGYEQYF | TGTGCCAGCCAGCTTCTAGCTAGCGGCTACGAGCAGTACTTC
few | TRBJ2-5 | TRBV19 | . | CASSIGWAQETQYF | TGTGCCAGTAGTATTGGGTGGGCCCAAGAGACCCAGTACTTC
. | TRBJ1-6 | TRBV28 | TRBD1 | CASRMGGTGDRPLHF | TGTGCCAGCCGGATGGGGGGGACAGGGGATAGGCCCCTCCACTTT
few | TRBJ1-1 | TRBV30 | . | CAWKQGRTEAFF | TGTGCCTGGAAACAGGGAAGGACTGAAGCTTTCTTT
. | TRBJ2-5 | TRBV7-8 | TRBD2 | CASSSGLAGQETQYF | TGTGCCAGCAGCTCGGGACTAGCCGGGCAAGAGACCCAGTACTTC
. | TRBJ1-1 | TRBV28 | TRBD1 | CASSLPTGGSRAFF | TGTGCCAGCAGTTTACCTACAGGGGGTTCTCGAGCTTTCTTT
. | TRBJ1-1 | TRBV25-1 | . | CASSEQGDDTEAFF | TGTGCCAGCAGTGAGCAGGGCGATGACACTGAAGCTTTCTTT
once | TRBJ2-7 | TRBV18 | . | CASSPGPAGPSYEQYF | TGTGCCAGCTCACCAGGCCCCGCGGGACCCTCCTACGAGCAGTACTTC
. | TRBJ2-3 | TRBV7-3 | . | CASSLGVRISTDTQYF | TGTGCCAGCAGCTTAGGCGTGAGGATAAGCACAGATACGCAGTATTTT
. | TRBJ1-1 | TRBV18 | . | CASSPSGGTTTEAFF | TGTGCCAGCTCCCCCTCGGGGGGGACGACGACTGAAGCTTTCTTT
. | TRBJ2-2 | TRBV30 | TRBD2 | CAWSRLAEFGELFF | TGTGCCTGGAGCCGACTAGCGGAATTCGGGGAGCTGTTTTTT
. | TRBJ2-2 | TRBV7-2 | . | CASSLVQGRPTGELFF | TGTGCCAGCAGCTTAGTGCAGGGGCGTCCCACCGGGGAGCTGTTTTTT
few | TRBJ1-1 | TRBV4-2 | . | CASSQAVESTEAFF | TGTGCCAGCAGCCAAGCAGTGGAGTCCACTGAAGCTTTCTTT
few | TRBJ1-1 | TRBV7-9 | . | CASSPEGRQAFF | TGTGCCAGCAGCCCCGAAGGGAGGCAAGCTTTCTTT
. | TRBJ1-1 | TRBV20-1 | . | CSAGGVDEAFF | TGCAGTGCTGGGGGGGTTGATGAAGCTTTCTTT
. | TRBJ2-1 | TRBV29-1 | TRBD2 | CSVWGGSYNEQFF | TGCAGCGTTTGGGGGGGTTCCTACAATGAGCAGTTCTTC
. | TRBJ2-3 | TRBV30 | TRBD2 | CAWSAGTSVADTQYF | TGTGCCTGGAGTGCCGGGACTAGTGTGGCAGATACGCAGTATTTT
. | TRBJ2-3 | TRBV27 | . | CASSPQGTTDTQYF | TGTGCCAGCAGTCCCCAGGGGACCACAGATACGCAGTATTTT
. | TRBJ2-7 | TRBV5-1 | . | CASSPIDYYEQYF | TGCGCCAGCAGCCCGATAGACTACTACGAGCAGTACTTC